One and the same sample provided the 22 T cell receptor beta chains below, sequenced in a study of T-cell memory formation after mild COVID-19. TCRdb analysed the 5' RACE reads with MiXCR anew, one entry per CDR3 protein. In the table there are around 300,000 distinct CDR3 sequences, about 13% of which are singletons. Input material: PBMCs or a T cell subset sorted from them (not recorded which). Receptors originate from a man aged 18 to 30 who had mild COVID-19 (a few samples of this study predate the infection). Cell type and time point are not known.

V and J are TRBV28 and TRBJ2-2; D is unclear. The CDR3 totals 12 residues. Per the germline V gene, CDR1 is MDHEN and CDR2 is SYDVKM. The ends were cut back, 8 bases at V and 3 bases at J, with 7 bases in the middle. The CDR3 region is CASDAYTGELFF. DNA for the CDR3: TGTGCCAGCGATGCGTACACCGGGGAGCTGTTTTTT.

This clonotype was seen only a few times. The chain employs TRBV7-2 and TRBJ1-1, with D perhaps matching TRBD1 (6 bases). Germline CDR1 and CDR2: SGHTA and FQGNSA. V gave up 3 bases and J gave up 3 bases, with 14 bases separating them. The CDR3 is 15 amino acids. This chain's CDR3 is CASSLATGLHTEAFF. The CDR3 DNA sequence: TGTGCCAGCAGCTTGGCGACAGGATTGCACACTGAAGCTTTCTTT. Complete variable domain (other parts from reference TRBV7-2 and TRBJ1-1): GAGVSQSPSNKVTEKGKDVELRCDPISGHTALYWYRQSLGQGLEFLIYFQGNSAPDKSGLPSDRFSAERTGGSVSTLTIQRTQQEDSAVYLCASSLATGLHTEAFFGQGTRLTVV.

The chain employs TRBV19 and TRBJ2-7, with 12 positions matching TRBD1. The germline V gene has CDR1 LNHDA and CDR2 SQIVND (reference sequence). The CDR3 length is 13 residues. J gave up 3 bases and V 8 bases, and 2 bases lay outside the gene matches. DNA of the CDR3: TGTGCCAGTCGGGACAGGGGGCTCTACGAGCAGTACTTC. It codes for CASRDRGLYEQYF.

The chain couples TRBV28 to TRBJ2-1; D may be TRBD1 (7 bases). Germline CDR1 is MDHEN and CDR2 is SYDVKM. The CDR3 loop spans 15 amino acids. V shed 4 bases and J shed 5 bases, with 15 bases lying between them. CDR3 loop: CASSSLQGTHNEQFF. The DNA of the CDR3 is TGTGCCAGCAGTTCCTTACAGGGGACTCACAATGAGCAGTTCTTC.

The chain links TRBV19 to TRBJ1-2, with TRBD1 matching 7 bases. CDR1 is LNHDA, CDR2 SQIVND, per germline (reference sequence). The CDR3 loop spans 15 amino acids. Trimming at V came to 4 bases and at J to 2 bases, leaving 7 bases not matched to a gene. The CDR3 DNA reads TGTGCCAGTAGTACCCGACAGGGATGGAACTATGGCTACACCTTC. Its translation: CASSTRQGWNYGYTF.

This sequence joins TRBV7-8 and TRBJ2-3, with 8 bases identical to TRBD1. CDR1 and CDR2 from the germline V gene are SGHVS and FQNEAQ. J lost 2 bases, V lost 1 base, and 2 bases had no gene match. This CDR3 is built from 15 residues. This chain's CDR3 is CASSLGDRHTDTQYF. The CDR3 nucleotides are TGTGCCAGCAGCTTAGGGGACAGGCACACAGATACGCAGTATTTT.

This clonotype was seen many times. V is TRBV7-9 and J is TRBJ2-7; D is uncertain. Deletions cut 6 bases from V and 1 base from J, with 10 bases between. Germline CDR1 and CDR2: SEHNR and FQNEAQ (reference sequence). The CDR3 is 13 amino acids. The CDR3 coding sequence is TGTGCCAGCAGTCAACCGGAATCCTACGAGCAGTACGTC. Protein sequence: CASSQPESYEQYV.

This clonotype was counted only a few times. The J gene is TRBJ2-3, the V gene TRBV4-3, with TRBD1 identical over 8 bases. The CDR3 runs to 16 residues. The germline CDR1 and CDR2 sequences are LGHNA and YSLEER. The J segment lost 6 bases and the V segment lost 3 bases, leaving 11 bases of the junction unmatched. The DNA of the CDR3 is TGCGCCAGCAGCCACGGACAGGGAATGGTCGACGATACGCAGTATTTT. Translating gives CASSHGQGMVDDTQYF.

This chain connects TRBV28 to TRBJ2-2; D possibly corresponds to TRBD1 (5 bases). The CDR3 consists of 15 residues. Germline V gene data show CDR1 as MDHEN and CDR2 as SYDVKM. Trimming removed 5 bases at V and 4 bases at J, with 14 bases between. The CDR3 loop is CASSIKTETTGELFF. The CDR3 DNA reads as TGTGCCAGCAGTATTAAGACAGAGACCACCGGGGAGCTGTTTTTT.

This clonotype was detected only a few times. The chain combines TRBV18 with TRBJ1-6, with a tentative D call TRBD1 (5 bases). The length of the CDR3 is 13 residues. Germline lookup yields CDR1 KGHSH and CDR2 LQKENI. V lost 3 bases and J 16 bases, leaving 16 bases between the germline ends. CDR3 sequence (DNA): TGTGCCAGCTCACCGCCCGGGACTTCTCTTCTCCACTTT. It translates to CASSPPGTSLLHF.

V and J are TRBV20-1 and TRBJ1-1; 10 positions match TRBD1. The CDR3 extends over 14 amino acids. V lost 6 bases and J lost 1; bases outside the gene matches: 5. In germline, CDR1 is DFQATT, CDR2 SNEGSKA (reference sequence). The CDR3 nucleotides are TGCAGTGCCCGACAGGGGGCCTCGAACACTGAAGCTTTCTTT. Its translation: CSARQGASNTEAFF.

This clonotype was seen many times. Sequence at one end of the junction differs from germline and may be a read error. The DNA for the CDR3 is TGTGCCAGCAGTTACTCGAAGTTCGGGGGGCCCAGAGTCTTC. Protein: CASSYSKFGGPRVF. The J gene is TRBJ2-1, the V gene TRBV6-5; D perhaps matches TRBD2 (7 bases). This CDR3 comprises 14 residues. Germline-derived CDR1 and CDR2 are MNHEY and SVGAGI.

This clonotype has only a few counts. The rearrangement uses TRBV15 and TRBJ2-3, with D possibly TRBD1 on 5 matching bases. The CDR3 length is 16 residues. The V gene lost 2 bases and the J gene lost 0 bases, with 12 bases spanning the gap. Per the germline V gene, CDR1 is LNHNV and CDR2 is YYDKDF (reference sequence). The CDR3 DNA reads TGTGCCACCAGCAGACGCGTGGACACTAGCACAGATACGCAGTATTTT. This sequence encodes CATSRRVDTSTDTQYF.

This chain uses TRBV11-2 with TRBJ2-2; TRBD1 matches 12 bases. Germline CDR1 and CDR2: SGHAT and FQNNGV. This CDR3 comprises 16 residues. V trimming: 4 bases; J trimming: 8 bases; junction bases outside the gene matches: 8. The CDR3 DNA sequence: TGTGCCAGCAGCTCACCCCGGGACAGGGGGCTTGGGGAGCTGTTTTTT. The encoded protein is CASSSPRDRGLGELFF.

The chain combines TRBV5-1 with TRBJ2-5, with D possibly being TRBD1 or TRBD2 (5 bases each). Germline loops: CDR1 SGHRS, CDR2 YFSETQ. The CDR3 totals 11 residues. V shed 7 bases and J shed 4 bases, with 8 bases lying between them. CDR3 nucleotide sequence: TGCGCCAGCCAGGGACGAGAGACCCAGTACTTC. Amino acids: CASQGRETQYF.

This clonotype turned up a few times. The V gene is TRBV11-2, the J gene TRBJ2-7; 7 nucleotides match TRBD1. Germline values: CDR1 SGHAT, CDR2 FQNNGV. J was trimmed by 9 bases and V by 5 bases; bases with no gene match: 16. The CDR3 runs 15 residues. The CDR3 bases are TGTGCCAGCAGCACCTGGACAGGATCGGGCGTGGGGCAGTACTTC. Protein sequence: CASSTWTGSGVGQYF.

In this sample, this clonotype turned up a few times. V gene TRBV7-9 combines with J gene TRBJ2-3; possible D gene TRBD2, 7 bases. CDR1 and CDR2 from the germline V gene are SEHNR and FQNEAQ (reference sequence). The CDR3 runs to 14 residues. V was clipped by 5 bases and J by 10 bases, with 19 bases between them. DNA for the CDR3: TGTGCCAGCAGCCCTGACGTGGCGGGGGCATCGCAGTATTTT. As protein: CASSPDVAGASQYF.

The CDR3 loop is CASSQGTGPEQYF. The CDR3 nucleotides read TGTGCCAGCTCACAAGGGACAGGGCCCGAGCAGTACTTC. The chain joins TRBV18 to TRBJ2-7; 9 nucleotides line up with TRBD1. CDR3 length: 13 amino acids. CDR1 KGHSH and CDR2 LQKENI come from the germline V gene. Trimming at V came to 4 bases and at J to 6 bases, leaving 4 bases not matched to a gene.

The rearrangement joins TRBV6-6 to TRBJ1-3; D unresolved. The germline gives CDR1 MNHNY, CDR2 SVGAGI (reference sequence). V was pared by 5 bases and J by 0 bases, with 11 bases between. CDR3 length equals 15 residues. CDR3 sequence (DNA): TGTGCCAGCAGTGGACGCTTGCCCTCTGGAAACACCATATATTTT. Protein sequence: CASSGRLPSGNTIYF.

There are a few counts of this clonotype. The genes are TRBV7-2 and TRBJ1-1; tentatively, D is TRBD1 (5 bases). V was cut by 0 bases and J by 11 bases, with 7 bases left in between. Germline V lookup: CDR1 SGHTA, CDR2 FQGNSA. The CDR3 length is 11 residues. The CDR3 sequence: CASSLAGGAFF. Written as DNA, the CDR3 is TGTGCCAGCAGCTTAGCTGGGGGGGCTTTCTTT.

The gene calls are TRBV7-9 and TRBJ1-5; D uncertain. Looked up from germline, CDR1 is SEHNR and CDR2 is FQNEAQ (reference sequence). V dropped 3 bases and J dropped 9 bases, with 15 bases sitting between them. The CDR3 length is 14 residues. CDR3 amino acids: CASSLGGPYGPQHF. In nucleotides, the CDR3 is TGTGCCAGCAGCTTGGGCGGACCCTATGGGCCCCAGCATTTT.

This clonotype was seen a handful of times. The chain employs TRBV4-3 and TRBJ2-5; TRBD1 matches 9 bases. The CDR3 totals 15 residues. V shed 4 bases and J 2 bases; nucleotides not matched to a gene: 5. CDR1 is LGHNA and CDR2 is YSLEER in the germline V gene. The CDR3 bases are TGCGCCAGCAGCCGGGGGACAGGGACTCAAGAGACCCAGTACTTC. It is translated as CASSRGTGTQETQYF.